The subject of this entry is one TCR beta chain. This sample is drawn from a study of cytomegalovirus exposure and HLA in healthy donors. The CDR3 runs to 14 residues. Trimming cost V 9 bases and J 2 bases; bases outside gene matches: 8. Germline-derived CDR1 and CDR2 are SGHRS and YFSETQ. The protocol was immunoSEQ multiplex PCR, while the TCRdb copy is restricted to in-frame clones and leaves out a portion. Of about 120,000 clones in the sample, around nine tenths were seen once. The receptor's source is a young woman in good health and CMV-seropositive. The V and J genes are TRBV5-1 and TRBJ2-3; TRBD1 agrees at 8 bases. The material sequenced was PBMCs. The CDR3 DNA is TGCGCCACCTGGACAGGGACCTACACAGATACGCAGTATTTT. Translation: CATWTGTYTDTQYF.